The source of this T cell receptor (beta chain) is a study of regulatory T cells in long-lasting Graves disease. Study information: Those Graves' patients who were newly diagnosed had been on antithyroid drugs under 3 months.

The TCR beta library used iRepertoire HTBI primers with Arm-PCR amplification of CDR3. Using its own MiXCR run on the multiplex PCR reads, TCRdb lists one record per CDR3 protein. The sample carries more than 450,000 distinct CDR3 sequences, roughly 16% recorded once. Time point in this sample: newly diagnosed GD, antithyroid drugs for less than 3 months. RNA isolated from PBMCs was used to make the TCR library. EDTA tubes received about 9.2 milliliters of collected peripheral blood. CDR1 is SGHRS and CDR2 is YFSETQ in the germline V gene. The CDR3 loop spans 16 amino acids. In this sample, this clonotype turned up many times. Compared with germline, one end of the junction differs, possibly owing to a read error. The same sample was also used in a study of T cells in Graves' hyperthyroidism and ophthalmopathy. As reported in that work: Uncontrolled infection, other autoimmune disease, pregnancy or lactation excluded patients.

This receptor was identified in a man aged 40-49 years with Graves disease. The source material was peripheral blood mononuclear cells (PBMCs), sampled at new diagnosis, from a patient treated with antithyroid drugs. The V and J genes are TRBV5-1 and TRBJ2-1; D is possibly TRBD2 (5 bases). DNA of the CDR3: TGTGCCAGCAGCTTGGCCGGCGGGCGATCCTACAATGAGCAGTTCTTC. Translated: CASSLAGGRSYNEQFF.